Below are 3 T cell receptor beta chains sequenced from a single sample in a study of blood T cell repertoires in COVID-19. Sequenced by immunoSEQ multiplex PCR; TCRdb stores in-frame clones only, minus some. The sample includes 350,000 to 400,000 clones, over 75% of them seen just once. Sample: PBMCs or T cells enriched from blood (not recorded which). The source of these receptors is a man younger than 35 who had recovered from COVID-19.

V and J are TRBV5-5 and TRBJ2-7; 8 bases match TRBD2. This CDR3 comprises 15 residues. Germline loops: CDR1 SGHKS, CDR2 YYEKEE (reference sequence). The V segment lost 2 bases and the J segment 2 bases; nucleotides outside the gene matches: 6. The CDR3 nucleotides read TGTGCCAGCAGCTTAGGCGGGAGGAGTACCTACGAGCAGTACTTC. Residues: CASSLGGRSTYEQYF.

This chain uses TRBV2 with TRBJ2-5; D may be TRBD2 (5 bases). The germline gives CDR1 SNHLY, CDR2 FYNNEI. With 8 bases removed from V and 1 base from J, the gap between germline ends came to 20 bases. The CDR3 extends over 16 amino acids. The CDR3 spells CASLIEGRLPQETQYF. The CDR3 DNA is TGTGCCAGCCTAATAGAGGGAAGGCTACCCCAAGAGACCCAGTACTTC.

This clone was seen repeatedly, ten times or more. The rearrangement joins TRBV12-3 or TRBV12-4 to TRBJ1-1; D perhaps matches TRBD1 (5 bases). The germline V and J ends were trimmed by 5 bases and 4 bases, with 11 bases remaining between them. The CDR3 loop spans 13 amino acids. DNA of the CDR3: TGTGCCAGCAGTCTGACAGATAGCACTGAAGCTTTCTTT. It specifies CASSLTDSTEAFF.